This TCR beta chain comes out of a study of technical replicates of blood from a handful of donors (dated by TCRdb to 2016 to 2017). The library was made by the immunoSEQ multiplex PCR assay. TCRdb's version of the immuneACCESS table is confined to in-frame rearrangements and falls short of the full clone set. An unresolved V gene accounts for under half of the shortfall where checked; the remainder is of unknown origin. The sample table shows under 95,000 clones, and about 94% are seen once. The ten biggest clones cover roughly 0.25% of the sample. The CDR3 has 16 amino acids, counting the end cysteine and phenylalanine. Kept here is only the CDR3 DNA, which spans 48 bases and is read in frame from base 1. Ends trimmed: V by 0 bases, J by 0 bases; bases unmatched to a gene: 4. The germline V gene yields SGDLS for CDR1 and YYNGEE for CDR2. Of note for this clone: This receptor's antigen is unknown. No per-base quality is available; no much larger clone lies one base away.

This sequence was found in a human donor in good health. The source material was T cells isolated from PBMCs. The rearranged chain carries TRBV9 and TRBJ2-7; 9 bases in the middle match TRBD1. The sequenced DNA is TGTGCCAGCAGCGTAGGGCCGGGACAGGGCTCCTACGAGCAGTACTTC. Its coded protein is CASSVGPGQGSYEQYF.